Presented here are 9 T cell receptor beta chains from one specimen sequenced in a study of CD4 T cells in relation to SARS-CoV-2 and coronaviruses. Assay used: immunoSEQ multiplex PCR; TCRdb lists only in-frame clones, some missing. The repertoire has roughly 12,000 clones, 70% to 85% of them found once; the top ten carry roughly 13%. CD4+ T cells from unexposed donors were obtained before the COVID-19 pandemic (2011-2018). CD4+ T cells were isolated from the cells after roughly 11 days of culture. Antigens for these TCRs are unknown. The sample was CD4+ T cells from PBMCs, cultured in vitro. The receptors come from a human donor in good health.

The V call is TRBV7-8, the J call TRBJ2-3; possibly TRBD2 for D (5 bases). V was shortened by 3 bases and J by 4 bases, with 14 bases between the two germline ends. In germline, CDR1 is SGHVS, CDR2 FQNEAQ. The CDR3 has 15 residues. CDR3: CASSFREEVADTQYF. The DNA for the CDR3 is TGTGCCAGCAGCTTCCGGGAAGAGGTCGCAGATACGCAGTATTTT.

The chain combines TRBV19 with TRBJ2-7, with D maybe TRBD2 (6 bases). Trimming shortened V by 7 bases and J by 2 bases, and 21 bases separated the two germline ends. CDR3 length: 16 amino acids. The germline CDR1 and CDR2 sequences are LNHDA and SQIVND (reference sequence). The CDR3 spells CASNPSGVRPTYEQYF. The CDR3 region has the DNA TGTGCCAGTAACCCTTCGGGGGTGCGGCCTACCTACGAGCAGTACTTC.

The chain employs TRBV5-4 and TRBJ1-2; 7 bases agree with TRBD1. CDR1 is SGHNT and CDR2 is YYREEE in the germline V gene (reference sequence). The ends lost 0 bases at V and 4 bases at J; junction bases unmatched: 12. CDR3 size: 17 residues. CDR3 amino acids: CASSLGQGGGRGYGYTF. The CDR3 coding sequence is TGTGCCAGCAGCTTGGGTCAGGGGGGGGGCCGGGGCTATGGCTACACCTTC.

The rearrangement joins TRBV4-1 to TRBJ2-7; TRBD1 agrees at 8 bases. The V gene end was trimmed by 1 base and the J gene end by 3 bases; junction bases not matched to a gene: 5. CDR3 length: 15 amino acids. Germline V gene data show CDR1 as MGHRA and CDR2 as YSYEKL. Here the CDR3 DNA reads TGCGCCAGCAGCCAAGGTACACAGGGGGTCTACGAGCAGTACTTC. Protein sequence: CASSQGTQGVYEQYF.

This clone was picked up one time. The chain uses TRBV9 and TRBJ1-1, with D hard to call. Germline assignment: CDR1 SGDLS and CDR2 YYNGEE. The length of the CDR3 is 14 residues. Trimming took off 2 bases at V and 4 bases at J, with 12 bases between the two ends. The CDR3 loop is CASSVQAAGTEAFF. The CDR3 DNA sequence: TGTGCCAGCAGCGTTCAGGCGGCTGGCACTGAAGCTTTCTTT.

The chain uses TRBV7-2 and TRBJ2-3; the D call may be TRBD1 or TRBD2 (6 bases each). V lost 5 bases to trimming and J lost 3 bases, with 15 bases between them. CDR3 length: 15 amino acids. Germline V gene sequence: CDR1 SGHTA, CDR2 FQGNSA. The CDR3 nucleotides are TGTGCCAGCAGCCCCCAGCAGGGGAGGACAGATACGCAGTATTTT. Translated: CASSPQQGRTDTQYF.

This clone turned up a few times. V usage is TRBV7-8 and J usage is TRBJ1-2; no definite D call. The length of the CDR3 is 14 residues. Germline CDR1 SGHVS, CDR2 FQNEAQ. V was shortened by 5 bases and J by 3 bases, with 13 bases between the two germline ends. In nucleotides, the CDR3 is TGTGCCAGCAGCCCCCGGGAGGGCGACTATGGCTACACCTTC. This gives the protein CASSPREGDYGYTF.

Here the CDR3 DNA reads TGTGCCAGCAGCAAGGGAGGGAGAACTGACACTGAAGCTTTCTTT. It encodes CASSKGGRTDTEAFF. The gene calls are TRBV21-1 and TRBJ1-1. TRBV21-1 is noted as a pseudogene. The CDR3 totals 15 residues.

As for this clone: The junction shows a germline mismatch at one end, possibly a read error. The chain has TRBV7-2 and TRBJ1-3, with D possibly TRBD1 on 5 matching bases. The germline CDR1 and CDR2 sequences are SGHTA and FQGNSA. This CDR3 region has 15 residues. The DNA for the CDR3 is TGTGCCAACAGCGCAGCGCCAGGGCAAGGGAACACCATATATTTT. As protein: CANSAAPGQGNTIYF.